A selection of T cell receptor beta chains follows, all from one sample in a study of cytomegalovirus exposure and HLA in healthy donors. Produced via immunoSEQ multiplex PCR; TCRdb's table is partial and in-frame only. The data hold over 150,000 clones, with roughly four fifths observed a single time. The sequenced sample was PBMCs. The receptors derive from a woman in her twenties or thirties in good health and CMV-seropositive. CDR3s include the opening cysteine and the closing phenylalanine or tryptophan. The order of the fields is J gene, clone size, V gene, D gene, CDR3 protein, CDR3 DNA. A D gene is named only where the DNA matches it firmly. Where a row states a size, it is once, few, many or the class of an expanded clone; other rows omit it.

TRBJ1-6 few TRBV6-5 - CASSYWTDNSPLHF TGTGCCAGCAGTTACTGGACAGATAATTCACCCCTCCACTTT
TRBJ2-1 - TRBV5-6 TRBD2 CASSAGVWGVYNEQFF TGTGCCAGCAGCGCGGGGGTCTGGGGCGTCTACAATGAGCAGTTCTTC
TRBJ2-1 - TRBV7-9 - CASSLAIASLNEQFF TGTGCCAGCAGCTTAGCGATAGCATCCCTGAATGAGCAGTTCTTC
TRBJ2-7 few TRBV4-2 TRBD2 CASSHRRLAGYEQYF TGTGCCAGCAGCCACCGAAGACTAGCGGGTTACGAGCAGTACTTC
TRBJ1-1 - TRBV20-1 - CSAREGTEAFF TGCAGTGCTAGGGAGGGAACTGAAGCTTTCTTT
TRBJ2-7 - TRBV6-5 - CASQQYARDEQYF TGTGCCAGTCAACAGTATGCGCGAGACGAGCAGTACTTC
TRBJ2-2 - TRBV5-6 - CASSLSAGELFF TGTGCCAGCAGCCTAAGCGCCGGGGAGCTGTTTTTT
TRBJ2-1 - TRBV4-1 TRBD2 CASSHGLVAGGHNEQFF TGCGCCAGCAGCCATGGATTAGTAGCGGGAGGGCACAATGAGCAGTTCTTC
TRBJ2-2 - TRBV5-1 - CASSLQGSNTGELFF TGCGCCAGCAGCCTACAGGGATCGAACACCGGGGAGCTGTTTTTT
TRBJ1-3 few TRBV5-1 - CASRDGISSGNTIYF TGCGCCAGCAGGGACGGGATCAGCTCTGGAAACACCATATATTTT
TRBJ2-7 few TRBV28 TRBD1 CASSLTGGWGYEQYF TGTGCCAGCAGTTTGACAGGGGGCTGGGGCTACGAGCAGTACTTC
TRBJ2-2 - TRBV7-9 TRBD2 CASSLGLAGAHTGELFF TGTGCCAGCAGCTTAGGACTAGCGGGAGCCCACACCGGGGAGCTGTTTTTT
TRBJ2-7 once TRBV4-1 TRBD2 CASSQEPGLAGDEQYF TGCGCCAGCAGCCAAGAACCGGGACTAGCGGGAGACGAGCAGTACTTC
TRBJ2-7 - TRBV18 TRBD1 CASSAGQGRYEQYF TGTGCCAGCTCAGCAGGACAGGGGAGATACGAGCAGTACTTC
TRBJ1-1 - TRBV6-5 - CASKRVEDTEAFF TGTGCCAGCAAAAGGGTGGAGGACACTGAAGCTTTCTTT
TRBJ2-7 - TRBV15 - CATSSQERQVLREQYF TGTGCCACCAGCAGTCAGGAGCGGCAGGTCCTCCGCGAGCAGTACTTC
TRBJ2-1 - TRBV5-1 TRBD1 CASSFGQGGTEQFF TGCGCCAGCAGCTTCGGACAGGGGGGGACTGAGCAGTTCTTC
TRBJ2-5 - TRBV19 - CASRPTGFRETQYF TGTGCCAGTAGACCTACAGGTTTCAGGGAGACCCAGTACTTC
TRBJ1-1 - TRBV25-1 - CASSETKGTEAFF TGTGCCAGCAGTGAGACCAAGGGGACTGAAGCTTTCTTT
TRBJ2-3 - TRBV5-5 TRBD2 CASSSGLAGRTDTQYF TGTGCCAGCAGTTCAGGACTAGCGGGCCGCACAGATACGCAGTATTTT
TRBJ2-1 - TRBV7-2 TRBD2 CASSETSGRPYNEQFF TGTGCCAGCAGCGAAACTAGCGGGAGGCCCTACAATGAGCAGTTCTTC
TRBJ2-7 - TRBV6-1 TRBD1 CASSEAGTAYEQYF TGTGCCAGCAGTGAAGCCGGGACAGCCTACGAGCAGTACTTC
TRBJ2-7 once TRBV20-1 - CSNGEQYF TGCAGCAACGGCGAGCAGTACTTC
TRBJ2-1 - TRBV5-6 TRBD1 CASSPRDSYNEQFF TGTGCCAGCAGCCCACGGGACAGCTACAATGAGCAGTTCTTC
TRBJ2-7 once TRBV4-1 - CASSLGQDTSYEQYF TGCGCCAGCAGCCTTGGCCAGGACACCTCCTACGAGCAGTACTTC
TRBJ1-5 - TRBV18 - CASSPSGGSQPQHF TGTGCCAGCTCACCATCCGGGGGGAGTCAGCCCCAGCATTTT
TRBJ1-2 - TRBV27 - CASSPQGIHGYTF TGTGCCAGCAGTCCTCAGGGGATCCATGGCTACACCTTC
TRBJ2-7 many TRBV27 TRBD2 CASSHHTGTSGTEQYF TGTGCCAGCAGCCATCACACTGGGACTAGCGGCACAGAGCAGTACTTC
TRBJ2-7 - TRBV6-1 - CASKQGRSYEQYF TGTGCCAGCAAACAGGGAAGGTCCTACGAGCAGTACTTC
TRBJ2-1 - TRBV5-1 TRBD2 CASSFSSGVEQFF TGCGCCAGCAGCTTTAGTAGCGGGGTCGAGCAGTTCTTC
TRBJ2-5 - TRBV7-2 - CASSLVAGEETQYF TGTGCCAGCAGCTTAGTCGCCGGGGAAGAGACCCAGTACTTC
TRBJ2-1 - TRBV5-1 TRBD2 CASSPNLAGGPNEQFF TGCGCCAGCAGCCCTAACCTAGCGGGAGGGCCTAATGAGCAGTTCTTC
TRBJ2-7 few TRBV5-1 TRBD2 CASSLGLALNPTYEQYF TGCGCCAGCAGCTTGGGACTAGCGCTCAATCCCACCTACGAGCAGTACTTC
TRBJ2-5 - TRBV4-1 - CASSRLPLQETQYF TGCGCCAGCAGTCGACTACCACTGCAAGAGACCCAGTACTTC
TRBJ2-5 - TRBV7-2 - CASSLVGTARVAETQYF TGTGCCAGCAGCTTAGTGGGGACTGCCCGGGTAGCGGAGACCCAGTACTTC
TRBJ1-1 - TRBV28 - CASRADSGSKVAEAFF TGTGCCAGCAGAGCCGATTCAGGGTCGAAGGTGGCTGAAGCTTTCTTT
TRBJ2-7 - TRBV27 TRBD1 CASSPRTGGDEQYF TGTGCCAGCAGTCCGCGGACAGGGGGCGACGAGCAGTACTTC
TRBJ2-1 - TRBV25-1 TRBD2 CASSVWTSGRPNEQFF TGTGCCAGCAGTGTCTGGACTAGCGGGCGGCCCAATGAGCAGTTCTTC
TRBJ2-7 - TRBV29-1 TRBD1 CSTWTGEGGEQYF TGCAGCACTTGGACAGGGGAAGGAGGCGAGCAGTACTTC
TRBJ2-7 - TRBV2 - CASSDGAYEQYF TGTGCCAGCAGTGACGGTGCCTACGAGCAGTACTTC
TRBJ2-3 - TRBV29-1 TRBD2 CSGETSGGTDTQYF TGCAGCGGCGAAACTAGCGGGGGCACAGATACGCAGTATTTT
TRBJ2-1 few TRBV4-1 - CASSLKGGGSSYNEQFF TGCGCCAGCAGCCTCAAAGGGGGGGGGAGCTCCTACAATGAGCAGTTCTTC